This TCR beta chain comes out of a study of shared clonotypes between healthy human individuals. As regards this clone: Antigen unknown.

General study results and limits: Four donors showed sharing of roughly 5% of naive CD4 clonotypes. It was expected that sequencing depth would affect clonotype sharing among donors. Rarefaction showed that sequencing of sorted subsets was incomplete (despite large depth).

The material for each subset, its genomic DNA, was split evenly across several immunoSEQ plates. Sequencing used immunoSEQ multiplex PCR; TCRdb keeps in-frame clones, though not all of them. The profile covers 2,500,000 or so clones, with 85% to 95% appearing a single time and 0.37% taken by the ten largest. Germline values: CDR1 SGHRS, CDR2 YFSETQ. CDR3 size: 19 residues. J gave up 2 bases and V 3 bases, and 12 bases lay outside the gene matches. The chain employs TRBV5-1 and TRBJ2-3; TRBD2 aligns across 13 bases. Sample: naive CD4+ T cells from PBMCs. Regarding subset: CD45RA+ positively selected. The source of this sequence is a man aged 18 to 29 in good health. Some clones in this sample may be carry-over from other donors' samples. The CDR3 bases are TGCGCCAGCAGCTATATAAACCGACTAGCGGGGGGCAACACAGATACGCAGTATTTT. Protein product: CASSYINRLAGGNTDTQYF.